What follows is one TCR beta chain and its context. This clone appeared once. The antigen it recognizes is unknown. Base qualities are missing; no much larger clone stands one base away. The germline V gene provides CDR1 SGHTS and CDR2 YDEGEE. V is cut by 1 base and J by 1 base, and the space between the germline ends is 4 bases. The CDR3, cysteine through phenylalanine, is 13 amino acids long. CDR3 DNA only is kept here, 39 bases in frame from base 1. Using the deep immunoSEQ assay, TCR CDR3 regions were amplified from genomic DNA by multiplex PCR. Genomic DNA extracted from each cell subset was distributed evenly over all wells of several immunoSEQ 96-well plates, and each plate served as one replicate. For sorted subsets, approximately 210 ng genomic DNA, equal to 25,000 to 35,000 T cell genomes, was loaded into each replicate PCR. The purified libraries were quantified using a Qubit 3.0 fluorometer, sized with a Bioanalyzer 2100, and then quantified again using the KAPA Library Quantification kit. A separate single-read 150-cycle Illumina NextSeq 550 flow cell was used to sequence each immunoSEQ 96-well plate. The original pipeline was this. Because the immunoSEQ output included only junctional sequences and no quality scores, the filtering could not be the same as the filtering used for full-length reads. Sequences were annotated with PyIR, a Python wrapper for IgBLAST v1.9, and V/J genes and CDR3 were assigned using IMGT germline references. Any read was removed if the V/J assignment was weak (E-value above 1e-6), the CDR3 was missing, or the read contained stop codons, out-of-frame junctions, or ambiguous translated residues. V3J clonotypes were defined by identical inferred V gene, J gene, and CDR3 amino acid sequence. To compute the percentage overlap between repertoires, the number of shared unique clonotypes was divided by the size of the smaller repertoire. RTK rarefaction, the Chao1 estimator, and Recon v2.1 estimates of unobserved clonotypes were used to assess repertoire richness. Generation probabilities for all TCRbeta clonotypes obtained by the gDNA method from a handful of donors were computed using OLGA. The immuneACCESS repertoire file appears here via TCRdb, limited to in-frame rearrangements. These files lack a portion of the clones; in checked studies, under half of the deficit traces to unresolved V genes, and the cause of the others is not known. That table supplies the V and J calls and clone size; D and trimming were determined from the DNA. The sample table holds approximately 530,000 clones, of which around 96% were seen once. The biggest ten clones account for approximately 0.06% of the sample.

Donors were healthy HIV-negative adults with no recently reported acute infections or vaccinations. Every donor was a Caucasian adult residing in Nashville, Tennessee, USA. Magnetic negative selection was used to enrich CD4+ T cells, after which naive cells were positively selected on CD45RA and the negative fraction became the memory subset. Blood was collected by leukapheresis, and PBMCs were isolated by Ficoll-Histopaque density gradient centrifugation and then cryopreserved in liquid nitrogen vapor phase. Purity and quantity of every magnetically sorted T cell population were checked by analytical flow cytometry. Genomic DNA was isolated from each sorted fraction and quantified by UV absorbance on a Nanodrop 2000c. The data are from a study of shared clonotypes between healthy human individuals (dated by TCRdb to 2018 to 2020). General notes on the study: A couple of women and a few men aged 18 to 49 years were included in the cohort. For each donor, CD4 naive and CD4 memory were each given three plates, CD8 naive was given two plates, and CD8 memory was given one plate. The study deeply sequenced blood TCR repertoires of several healthy adults to estimate repertoire size and the extent of clonotype sharing between individuals. To increase sequencing depth and limit assay-specific biases, different laboratories used diverse techniques to prepare libraries and sequence TCR repertoires. Per donor, leukapheresis produced somewhere between about 0.94 and 9 billion PBMCs.

The full study reports these points: Pairwise subsampling led to the expectation that sequencing depth would affect the degree of clonotype sharing among donors. Even with the large sequencing depth, rarefaction of the sorted-subset datasets indicated that sequencing was incomplete. Higher generation probabilities were observed for clonotypes shared by all four sorted-subset donors than for non-shared clonotypes. Naive subsets generally had larger estimated clonotype richness than memory subsets. Sampling was restricted to blood, and TCR repertoires in tissues likely differ from the TCR repertoires found in blood. When a few donors were compared, the shared fraction of clonotypes was around 5% for naive CD4, about 4% for naive CD8, more than 2% for memory CD4, and under 0.5% for memory CD8. The genetic and exposure-history diversity represented was limited by the small number of donors.

The material sequenced was naive CD4+ T cells sorted from blood. The cell subset or site label, read with the paper, signifies: CD45RA+ positively selected. This clonotype was obtained from a woman aged 30 to 39 in good health. The V gene is TRBV5-8 and the J gene is TRBJ2-3; confidence is insufficient to name the D gene. CDR3 reads: CASSLSGTDTQYF. DNA sequence: TGTGCCAGCAGCTTGAGCGGCACAGATACGCAGTATTTT.